This TCR beta chain is from a study of read filtering for tumor transcriptome and immune sequencing. Whole-study context: Mean patient age was roughly 61 years, range about 47 to 85; 17 male, more than 11 female. RNA-seq yielded only roughly 80 to 1,300 TCR reads, IR-seq about 4.05 to 11 million.

The library was built from roughly 400 ng RNA with molecular barcoded adaptors for alpha/delta and beta/gamma chains. TCRdb called the reads again in MiXCR, with one record for every CDR3 protein. The sample carries about 39,000 distinct CDR3 sequences, about 13% recorded once. Broader study findings: Single-read clonotypes: roughly four fifths of IR-seq clonotypes (around 3.6% of reads), around three quarters of RNA-seq clonotypes (roughly 45% of reads). IR-seq and RNA-seq agreed better without single-read clonotypes.

CDR3 length: 15 amino acids. Germline CDR1 is SGHRS and CDR2 is YFSETQ. With 3 bases clipped from V and 2 bases from J, the junction kept 7 bases outside the gene matches. This clonotype was detected many times. What it recognizes is unknown. The sequenced sample was a population of CD138-negative cells sorted from bone marrow. The gene calls are TRBV5-1 and TRBJ2-7; 8 nucleotides match TRBD2. The source is a donor aged 40 or over with multiple myeloma. The CDR3, as DNA: TGCGCCAGCAGCTGGTTAGCGGGATCGACCTACGAGCAGTACTTC. Translated, it gives CASSWLAGSTYEQYF.